The T cell receptor (beta chain) described here comes from a study of CD8 T cells in Susac syndrome. Purification of the CD8+ and CD4+ T cells relied on negative isolation, and TEMRA cells underwent FACS enrichment. Trimming took off 5 bases at V and 5 bases at J, with 7 bases between the two ends. CDR1 and CDR2 from the germline V gene are DFQATT and SNEGSKA (reference sequence). This CDR3 spans 11 amino acids. Reverse transcription of about 0.5 to 1 ug RNA used random hexamers. An immunoSEQ multiplex PCR amplified TCR beta CDR3 over 54 Vbeta and 13 Jbeta. In TCRdb, the immunoSEQ multiplex PCR reads were re-called with MiXCR into one record per CDR3 protein. This table has 170,000 or so distinct CDR3 sequences, approximately 96% appearing once.

The sample comprised CD8+ T cells from PBMCs. This TCR was recovered from a human donor with multiple sclerosis. The chain carries TRBV20-1 and TRBJ2-1; no firm D call. CDR3 nucleotide sequence: TGCAGTGCTTCCAAAGACAATGAGCAGTTCTTC. Encoded protein: CSASKDNEQFF.